This T cell receptor (beta chain) was retrieved from a study of shared clonotypes between healthy human individuals. Produced via immunoSEQ multiplex PCR; TCRdb's table is partial and in-frame only. Of some 800,000 clones listed, around 93% are singletons. CD8 cells classed as naive were CD45RO-negative and positively selected for CCR7, excluding terminally differentiated effector memory CD45RA+ cells. Everyone who donated was a Caucasian adult who lived in Nashville, Tennessee. The CDR3 loop spans 14 amino acids. Trimming cost V 2 bases and J 4 bases, with 11 bases left between them. The germline V gene encodes CDR1 SNHLY and CDR2 FYNNEI.

The chain carries TRBV2 and TRBJ1-1, with a tentative D call TRBD1 (6 bases). The material sequenced was naive CD8+ T cells sorted from blood. This receptor was obtained from a man aged 25 to 45 in good health. In nucleotides, the CDR3 is TGTGCCAGCAGTGAAAGTACAGGGTCCACTGAAGCTTTCTTT. It yields the protein CASSESTGSTEAFF.